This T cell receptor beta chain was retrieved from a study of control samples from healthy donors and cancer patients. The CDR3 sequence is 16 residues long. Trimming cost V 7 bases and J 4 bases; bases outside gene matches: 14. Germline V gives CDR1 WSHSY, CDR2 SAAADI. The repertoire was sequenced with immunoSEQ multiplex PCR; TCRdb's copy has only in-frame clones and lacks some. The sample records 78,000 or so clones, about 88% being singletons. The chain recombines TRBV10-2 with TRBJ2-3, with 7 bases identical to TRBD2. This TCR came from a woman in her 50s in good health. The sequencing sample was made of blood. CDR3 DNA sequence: TGCGCCAGCATCCCTGGTTGGCGGGAGAAGGCAGATACGCAGTATTTT. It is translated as CASIPGWREKADTQYF.